This T cell receptor beta chain was retrieved from a study of T cells after posttransplantation cyclophosphamide. Points from the study as a whole: Tissue-infiltrating T cells from skin or gut overlapped little with blood T cells. TRB clonality was highly associated with recipient CMV seropositivity and reactivation. Donor CD8+ memory clones often dominated recipient blood repertoires at later times.

The CDR3 runs to 17 residues. Germline-derived CDR1 and CDR2 are SGHRS and YFSETQ. V shed 0 bases and J 7 bases; nucleotides not matched to a gene: 10. Points on this clone: The antigen is undetermined.

Generated by immunoSEQ multiplex PCR, the TCRdb table keeps only in-frame clones and is missing some. The sample lists 5,000 or so clones; about 94% were seen once. The chain is built from TRBV5-1 and TRBJ2-1; TRBD2 agrees at 10 bases. The sample was CD4+ T cells sorted from bone marrow. This TCR was recovered from a woman aged 60 to 75 in good health, CMV-negative, and a related stem cell transplant donor. The CDR3: CASSLVGQREGWNEQFF. DNA of the CDR3: TGCGCCAGCAGCTTGGTAGGGCAGCGGGAGGGTTGGAATGAGCAGTTCTTC.